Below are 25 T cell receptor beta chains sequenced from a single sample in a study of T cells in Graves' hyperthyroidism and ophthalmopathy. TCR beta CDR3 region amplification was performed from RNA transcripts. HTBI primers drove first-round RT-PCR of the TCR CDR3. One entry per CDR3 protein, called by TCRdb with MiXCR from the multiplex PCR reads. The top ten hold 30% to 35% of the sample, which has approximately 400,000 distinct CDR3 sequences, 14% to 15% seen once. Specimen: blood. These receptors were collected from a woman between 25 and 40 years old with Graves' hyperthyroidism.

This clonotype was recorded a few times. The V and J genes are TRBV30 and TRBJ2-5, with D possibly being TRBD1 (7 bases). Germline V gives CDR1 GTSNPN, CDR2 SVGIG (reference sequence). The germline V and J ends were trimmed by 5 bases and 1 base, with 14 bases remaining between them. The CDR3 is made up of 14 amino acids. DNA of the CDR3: TGTGCCTGGGGAGCAGGGGGGCGCCAAGAGACCCAGTACTTC. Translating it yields CAWGAGGRQETQYF.

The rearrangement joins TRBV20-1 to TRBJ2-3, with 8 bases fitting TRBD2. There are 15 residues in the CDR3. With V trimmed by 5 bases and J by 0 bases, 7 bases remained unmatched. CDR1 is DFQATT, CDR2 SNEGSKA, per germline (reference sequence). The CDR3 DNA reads TGCAGTGCTCACAAACTAGCGGATAGCACAGATACGCAGTATTTT. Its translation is CSAHKLADSTDTQYF.

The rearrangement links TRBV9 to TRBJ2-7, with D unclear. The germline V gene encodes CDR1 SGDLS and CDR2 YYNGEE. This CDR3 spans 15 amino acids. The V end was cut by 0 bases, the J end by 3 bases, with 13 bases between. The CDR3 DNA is TGTGCCAGCAGCGTAGACCCAGATATGGACTACGAGCAGTACTTC. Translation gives CASSVDPDMDYEQYF.

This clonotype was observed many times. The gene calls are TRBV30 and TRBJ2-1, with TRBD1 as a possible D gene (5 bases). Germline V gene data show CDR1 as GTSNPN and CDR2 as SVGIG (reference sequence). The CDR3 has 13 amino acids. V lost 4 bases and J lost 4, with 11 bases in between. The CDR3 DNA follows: TGTGCCTGGAACGGACAACCATACAATGAGCAGTTCTTC. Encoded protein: CAWNGQPYNEQFF. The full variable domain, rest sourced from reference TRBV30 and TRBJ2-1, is SQTIHQWPATLVQPVGSPLSLECTVEGTSNPNLYWYRQAAGRGLQLLFYSVGIGQISSEVPQNLSASRPQDRQFILSSKKLLLSDSGFYLCAWNGQPYNEQFFGPGTRLTVL.

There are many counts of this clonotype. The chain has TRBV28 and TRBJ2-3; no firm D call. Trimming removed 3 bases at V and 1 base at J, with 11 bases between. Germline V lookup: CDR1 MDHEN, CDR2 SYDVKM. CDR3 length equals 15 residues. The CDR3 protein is CASSLLVSGTDTQYF. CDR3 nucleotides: TGTGCCAGCAGTTTGCTGGTGTCCGGCACAGATACGCAGTATTTT.

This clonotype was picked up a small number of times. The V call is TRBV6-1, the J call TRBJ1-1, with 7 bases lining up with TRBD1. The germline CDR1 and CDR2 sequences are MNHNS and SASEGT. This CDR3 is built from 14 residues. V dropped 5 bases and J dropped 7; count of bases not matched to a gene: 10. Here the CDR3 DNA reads TGTGCCAGCAGTAACCCGGGACAGACTGATGAAGCTTTCTTT. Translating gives CASSNPGQTDEAFF.

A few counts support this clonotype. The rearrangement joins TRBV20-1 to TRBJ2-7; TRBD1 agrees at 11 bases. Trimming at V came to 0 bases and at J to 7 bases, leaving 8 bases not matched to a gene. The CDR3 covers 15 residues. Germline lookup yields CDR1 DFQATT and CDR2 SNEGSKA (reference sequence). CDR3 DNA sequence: TGCAGTGCTAGAGATCCGGGACAGGGGGTAGGGGAGCAGTACTTC. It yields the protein CSARDPGQGVGEQYF.

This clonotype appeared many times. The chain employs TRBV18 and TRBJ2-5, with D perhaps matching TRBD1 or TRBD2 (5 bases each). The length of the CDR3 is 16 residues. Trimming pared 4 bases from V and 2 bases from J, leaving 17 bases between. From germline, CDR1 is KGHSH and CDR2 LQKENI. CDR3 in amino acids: CASSQGPDTIQETQYF. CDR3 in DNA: TGTGCCAGCTCACAGGGACCAGACACAATTCAAGAGACCCAGTACTTC.

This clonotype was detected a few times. The CDR3 DNA reads as TGTGCCACCAGTGTCCCTGACGCTAGCTCCTACAATGAGCAGTTCTTC. It is translated as CATSVPDASSYNEQFF. The J gene is TRBJ2-1, the V gene TRBV24-1, with D unclear. Looked up from germline, CDR1 is KGHDR and CDR2 is SFDVKD. CDR3 size: 16 residues. V was cut by 5 bases and J by 0 bases, with 13 bases left in between.

CDR3 nucleotide sequence: TGCAGCGTCTCAAACAGGATAAACACAGATACGCAGTATTTT. Residues: CSVSNRINTDTQYF. The rearrangement links TRBV29-1 to TRBJ2-3, with TRBD1 as a possible D gene (5 bases). In germline, CDR1 is SQVTM, CDR2 ANQGSEA. This CDR3 spans 14 amino acids. The germline V and J ends were trimmed by 6 bases and 2 bases, with 15 bases remaining between them.

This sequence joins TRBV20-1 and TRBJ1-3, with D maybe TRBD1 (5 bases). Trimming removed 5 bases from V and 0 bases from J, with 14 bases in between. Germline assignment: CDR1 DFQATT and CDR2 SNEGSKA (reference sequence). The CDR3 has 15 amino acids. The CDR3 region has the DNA TGCAGTGCTGAAGGGACGAGGAGCTCTGGAAACACCATATATTTT. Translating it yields CSAEGTRSSGNTIYF.

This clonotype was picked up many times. The DNA for the CDR3 is TGTGCCAGCAGCTACCTTCGGGGGGGGGCGCGAGAGACCCAGTACTTC. It codes for CASSYLRGGARETQYF. The V call is TRBV28, the J call TRBJ2-5, with 8 positions matching TRBD2. There are 16 residues in the CDR3. The germline V gene encodes CDR1 MDHEN and CDR2 SYDVKM. V shed 6 bases, J shed 4 bases, and the junction held 13 bases outside the gene matches.

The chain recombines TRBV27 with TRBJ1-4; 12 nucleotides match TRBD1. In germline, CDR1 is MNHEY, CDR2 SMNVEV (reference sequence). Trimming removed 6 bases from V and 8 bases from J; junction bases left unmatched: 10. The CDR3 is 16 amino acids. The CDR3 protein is CASSPGTGGAAEKLFF. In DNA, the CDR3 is TGTGCCAGCAGCCCCGGGACAGGGGGCGCTGCGGAAAAACTGTTTTTT.

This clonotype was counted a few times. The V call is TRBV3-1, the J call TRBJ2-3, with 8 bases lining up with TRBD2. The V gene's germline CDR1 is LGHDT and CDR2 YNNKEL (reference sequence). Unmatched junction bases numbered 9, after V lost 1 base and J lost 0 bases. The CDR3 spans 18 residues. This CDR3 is CASSQGRAGARSTDTQYF. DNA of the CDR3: TGTGCCAGCAGCCAAGGAAGAGCGGGAGCGCGCAGCACAGATACGCAGTATTTT.

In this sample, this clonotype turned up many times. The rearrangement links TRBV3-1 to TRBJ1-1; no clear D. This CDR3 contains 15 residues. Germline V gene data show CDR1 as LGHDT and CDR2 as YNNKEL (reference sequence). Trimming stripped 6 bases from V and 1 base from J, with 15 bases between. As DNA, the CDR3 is TGTGCCAGCAGTCCCGTTCTGGGAGCGAACACTGAAGCTTTCTTT. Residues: CASSPVLGANTEAFF.

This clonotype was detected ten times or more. CDR3 sequence reads: CASSYSTGGREYEQYF. The CDR3 nucleotides read TGTGCCAGCAGTTACTCGACGGGCGGGAGGGAATACGAGCAGTACTTC. The J gene is TRBJ2-7, the V gene TRBV6-6; TRBD2 aligns across 9 bases. The V and J ends lost 0 bases and 4 bases, in that order; junction bases with no gene match: 7. This CDR3 contains 16 residues. In germline, CDR1 is MNHNY, CDR2 SVGAGI (reference sequence).

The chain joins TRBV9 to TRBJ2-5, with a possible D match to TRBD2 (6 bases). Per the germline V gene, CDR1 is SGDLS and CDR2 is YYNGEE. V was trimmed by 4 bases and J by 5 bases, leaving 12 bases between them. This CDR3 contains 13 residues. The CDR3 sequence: CASSRAGGETQYF. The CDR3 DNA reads TGTGCCAGCAGCAGAGCTGGGGGGGAGACCCAGTACTTC.

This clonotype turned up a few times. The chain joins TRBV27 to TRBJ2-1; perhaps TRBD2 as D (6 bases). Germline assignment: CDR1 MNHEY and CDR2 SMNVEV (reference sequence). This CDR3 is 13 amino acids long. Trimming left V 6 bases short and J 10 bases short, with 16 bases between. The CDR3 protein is CASRGFWGGEQFF. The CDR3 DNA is TGTGCCAGCAGAGGATTCTGGGGAGGCGAGCAGTTCTTC.

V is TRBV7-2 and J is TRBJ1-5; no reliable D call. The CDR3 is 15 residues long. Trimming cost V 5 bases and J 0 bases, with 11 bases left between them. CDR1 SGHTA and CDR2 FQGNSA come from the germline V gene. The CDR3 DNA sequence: TGTGCCAGCAGCCAGCGGGGATATAGCAATCAGCCCCAGCATTTT. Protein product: CASSQRGYSNQPQHF. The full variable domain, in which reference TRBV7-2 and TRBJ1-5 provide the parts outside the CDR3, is GAGVSQSPSNKVTEKGKDVELRCDPISGHTALYWYRQSLGQGLEFLIYFQGNSAPDKSGLPSDRFSAERTGGSVSTLTIQRTQQEDSAVYLCASSQRGYSNQPQHFGDGTRLSIL.

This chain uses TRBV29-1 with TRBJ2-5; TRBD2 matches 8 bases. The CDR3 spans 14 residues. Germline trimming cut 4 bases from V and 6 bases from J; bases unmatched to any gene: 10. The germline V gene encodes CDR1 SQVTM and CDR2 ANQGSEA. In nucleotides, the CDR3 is TGCAGCGTTGCGGGGACTAGTGGTACAAAGACCCAGTACTTC. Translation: CSVAGTSGTKTQYF. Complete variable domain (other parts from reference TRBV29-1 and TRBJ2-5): SAVISQKPSRDICQRGTSLTIQCQVDSQVTMMFWYRQQPGQSLTLIATANQGSEATYESGFVIDKFPISRPNLTFSTLTVSNMSPEDSSIYLCSVAGTSGTKTQYFGPGTRLLVL.

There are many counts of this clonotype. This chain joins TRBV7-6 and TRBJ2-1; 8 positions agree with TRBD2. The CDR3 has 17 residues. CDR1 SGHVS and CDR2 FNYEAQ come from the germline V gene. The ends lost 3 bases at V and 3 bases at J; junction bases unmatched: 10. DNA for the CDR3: TGTGCCAGCAGCTTTTTAACACTAGCGGAGGACTACAATGAGCAGTTCTTC. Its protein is CASSFLTLAEDYNEQFF.

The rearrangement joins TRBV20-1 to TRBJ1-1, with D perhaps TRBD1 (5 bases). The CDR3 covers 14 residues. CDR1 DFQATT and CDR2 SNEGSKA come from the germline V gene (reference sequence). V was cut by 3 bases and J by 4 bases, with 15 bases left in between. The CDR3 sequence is CSASFGRGSTEAFF. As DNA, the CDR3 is TGCAGTGCTAGTTTTGGACGGGGGTCCACTGAAGCTTTCTTT.

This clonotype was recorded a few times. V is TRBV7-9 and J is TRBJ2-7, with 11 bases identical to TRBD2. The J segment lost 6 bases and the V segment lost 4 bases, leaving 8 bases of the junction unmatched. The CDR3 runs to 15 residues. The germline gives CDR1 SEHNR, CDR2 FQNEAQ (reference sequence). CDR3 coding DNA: TGTGCCAGCAGCTCTGGGGGACTAGCGGTCGGCGAGCAGTACTTC. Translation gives CASSSGGLAVGEQYF.

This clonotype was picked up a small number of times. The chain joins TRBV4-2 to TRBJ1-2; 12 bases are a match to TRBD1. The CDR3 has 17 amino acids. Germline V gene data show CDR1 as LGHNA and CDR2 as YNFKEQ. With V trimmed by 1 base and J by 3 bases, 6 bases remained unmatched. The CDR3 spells CASSQAGQGAFDYGYTF. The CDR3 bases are TGTGCCAGCAGCCAAGCGGGACAGGGGGCTTTTGACTATGGCTACACCTTC.

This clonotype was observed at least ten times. The CDR3 nucleotides are TGTGCCAGCTCACCACCGGGCCTCAGGGCTGACTATGGCTACACCTTC. Its translation: CASSPPGLRADYGYTF. The V call is TRBV18, the J call TRBJ1-2; D possibly corresponds to TRBD1 (5 bases). V lost 0 bases and J 3 bases, leaving 14 bases between the germline ends. Germline CDR1 reads KGHSH; CDR2 reads LQKENI. The CDR3 sequence is 16 residues long.